Listed below are T cell receptor beta chains from one sample, sequenced in a study of T cell responses to AZD1222 COVID-19 vaccine. Clones were read by immunoSEQ multiplex PCR, and TCRdb kept only the in-frame ones, dropping some. This table has 150,000 to 200,000 clones, over 85% appearing once. Sample: peripheral blood, taken 28 days after the second dose of the MenACWY control vaccine. The receptors derive from an adult who received the MenACWY meningococcal vaccine as a control. CDR3s include the opening cysteine and the closing phenylalanine or tryptophan. Each record gives: J gene, clone size, V gene, CDR3 protein. Size values are once, few and many counts, or a class for expanded clones, and some rows have none.

TRBJ2-4,.,TRBV7-7,CASSVGLAGDLCLAKNIQYF
TRBJ1-5,.,TRBV19,CASRPGVLGNQPQHF
TRBJ1-1,.,TRBV12-3/TRBV12-4,CASSPSTVMQF
TRBJ1-2,.,TRBV29-1,CSVEKGDYGYTF
TRBJ1-1,.,TRBV10-3,CAISESGAAFF
TRBJ1-2,.,TRBV5-4,CASSLEREAYGYTF
TRBJ1-5,.,TRBV5-6,CASSLGGDQPQHF
TRBJ1-2,.,TRBV5-4,CASSSPTGAPGYTF
TRBJ1-5,once,TRBV24-1,CATSDSKGRNQPQHF
TRBJ1-1,.,TRBV5-6,CASSLLKGLSGGTDTEAFF
TRBJ2-5,.,TRBV9,CASSVGLAVRETQYF
TRBJ2-5,.,TRBV5-4,CASSPGTNGETQYF
TRBJ1-4,.,TRBV30,CAWGNTWVNEKLFF
TRBJ2-1,.,TRBV11-2,CASSPPGVLEQFF
TRBJ2-1,.,TRBV12-3/TRBV12-4,CASSIQDFNEQFF
TRBJ2-2,.,TRBV12-3/TRBV12-4,CASSPQGRVELFF
TRBJ1-3,.,TRBV5-1,CASSLGHRGGGNTIYF
TRBJ1-6,.,TRBV5-1,CASSLAAGSYNSPLHF
TRBJ2-3,.,TRBV6-1,CASSEAQRTGKYF
TRBJ1-6,.,TRBV10-3,CAISESTSSPLHF